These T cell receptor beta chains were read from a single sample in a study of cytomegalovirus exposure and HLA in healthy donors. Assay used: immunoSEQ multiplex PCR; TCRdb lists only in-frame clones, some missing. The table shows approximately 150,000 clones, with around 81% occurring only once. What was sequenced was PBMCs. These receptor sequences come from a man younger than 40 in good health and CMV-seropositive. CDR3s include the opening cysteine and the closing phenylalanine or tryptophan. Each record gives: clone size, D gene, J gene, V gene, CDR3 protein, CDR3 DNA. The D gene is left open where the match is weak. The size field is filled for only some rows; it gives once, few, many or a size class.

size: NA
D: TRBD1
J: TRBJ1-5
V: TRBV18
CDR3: CASTQGAGQPQHF
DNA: TGTGCCAGCACACAGGGGGCCGGTCAGCCCCAGCATTTT

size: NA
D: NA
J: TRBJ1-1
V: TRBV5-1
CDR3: CASSSSGYTEAFF
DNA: TGCGCCAGCAGCTCCTCAGGGTACACTGAAGCTTTCTTT

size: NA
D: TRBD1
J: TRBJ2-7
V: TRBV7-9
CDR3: CASSPGQDTEQYF
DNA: TGTGCCAGCAGCCCGGGACAGGATACCGAGCAGTACTTC

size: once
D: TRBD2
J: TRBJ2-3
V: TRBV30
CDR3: CAWTLAGGGDTQYF
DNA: TGTGCCTGGACCCTAGCGGGAGGTGGAGATACGCAGTATTTT

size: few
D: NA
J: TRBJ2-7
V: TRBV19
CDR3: CASSNYYEQYF
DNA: TGTGCCAGTAGCAACTACTACGAGCAGTACTTC

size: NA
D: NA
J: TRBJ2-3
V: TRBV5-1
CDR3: CASRRGIHTQYF
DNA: TGCGCCAGCAGACGGGGAATACATACGCAGTATTTT

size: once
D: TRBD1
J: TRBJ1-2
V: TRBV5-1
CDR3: CASSSFPGQGTHGYTF
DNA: TGCGCCAGCAGCTCTTTCCCGGGACAGGGGACCCATGGCTACACCTTC

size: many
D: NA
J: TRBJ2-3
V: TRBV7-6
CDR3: CASSRTITDTQYF
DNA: TGTGCCAGCAGCCGAACAATTACAGATACGCAGTATTTT

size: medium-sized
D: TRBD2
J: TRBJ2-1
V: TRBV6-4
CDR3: CASSEGTSGNNEQFF
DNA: TGTGCCAGCAGTGAGGGGACTAGCGGAAACAATGAGCAGTTCTTC

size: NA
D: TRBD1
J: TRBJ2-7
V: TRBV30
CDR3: CAWSAGQGGLSEQYF
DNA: TGTGCCTGGAGTGCGGGACAGGGGGGATTGAGCGAGCAGTACTTC

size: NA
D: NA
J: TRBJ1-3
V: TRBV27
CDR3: CASGEGRDSGNTIYF
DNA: TGTGCCAGCGGGGAGGGACGGGATTCTGGAAACACCATATATTTT

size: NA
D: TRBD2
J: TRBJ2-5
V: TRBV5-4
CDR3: CASSSSGGAETQYF
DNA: TGTGCCAGCAGCTCAAGCGGGGGGGCGGAGACCCAGTACTTC

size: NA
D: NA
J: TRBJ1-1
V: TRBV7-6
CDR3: CASSLSQNTEAFF
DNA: TGTGCCAGCAGCTTATCCCAGAACACTGAAGCTTTCTTT

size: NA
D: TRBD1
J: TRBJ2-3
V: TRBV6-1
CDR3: CASSLDRGSTDTQYF
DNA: TGTGCCAGCAGTCTAGACAGGGGGAGCACAGATACGCAGTATTTT

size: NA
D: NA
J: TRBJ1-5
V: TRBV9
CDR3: CASSLEGGNQPQHF
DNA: TGTGCCAGCAGCCTCGAGGGGGGCAATCAGCCCCAGCATTTT

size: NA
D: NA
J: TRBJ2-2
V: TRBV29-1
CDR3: CSVETSNTGELFF
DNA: TGCAGCGTGGAGACGTCGAACACCGGGGAGCTGTTTTTT

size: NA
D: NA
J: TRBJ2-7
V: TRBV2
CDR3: CASGLLALYEQYF
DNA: TGTGCCAGCGGACTTTTGGCCCTTTACGAGCAGTACTTC

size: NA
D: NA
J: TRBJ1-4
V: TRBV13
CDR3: CASSPGRYNEKLFF
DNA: TGTGCCAGCAGCCCGGGGAGATATAATGAAAAACTGTTTTTT

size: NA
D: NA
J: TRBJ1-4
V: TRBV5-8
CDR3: CASSAGRENEKLFF
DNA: TGTGCCAGCAGCGCTGGGAGGGAAAATGAAAAACTGTTTTTT

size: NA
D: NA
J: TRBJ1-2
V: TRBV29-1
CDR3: CSVEREGYTF
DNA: TGCAGCGTTGAACGGGAAGGCTACACCTTC

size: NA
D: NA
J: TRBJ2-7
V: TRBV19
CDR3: CASSMGVGYYEQYF
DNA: TGTGCCAGTAGTATGGGCGTTGGCTACTACGAGCAGTACTTC

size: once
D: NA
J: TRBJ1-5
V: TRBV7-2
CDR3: CASSSQGDQPQHF
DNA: TGTGCCAGCAGCTCACAGGGAGATCAGCCCCAGCATTTT

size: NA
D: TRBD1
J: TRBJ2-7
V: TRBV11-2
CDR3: CASSVSLGQGYEQYF
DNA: TGTGCCAGCAGCGTCAGCCTGGGACAGGGCTACGAGCAGTACTTC

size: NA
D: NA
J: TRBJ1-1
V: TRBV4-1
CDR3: CASSQGSEVREAFF
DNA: TGCGCCAGCAGCCAAGGAAGCGAGGTACGTGAAGCTTTCTTT

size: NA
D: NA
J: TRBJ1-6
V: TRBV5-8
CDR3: CASSLPNRESSPLHF
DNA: TGTGCCAGCAGCTTGCCGAACAGGGAGTCTTCACCCCTCCACTTT

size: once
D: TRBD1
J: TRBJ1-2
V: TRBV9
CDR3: CASSSGGAYYGYTF
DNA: TGTGCCAGCAGCTCAGGGGGTGCCTACTATGGCTACACCTTC

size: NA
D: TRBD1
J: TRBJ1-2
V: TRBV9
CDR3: CASSTGQGAVTF
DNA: TGTGCCAGCAGCACCGGACAGGGGGCGGTCACCTTC

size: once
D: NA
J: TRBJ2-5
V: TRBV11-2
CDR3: CASSLTEGQYF
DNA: TGTGCCAGCAGCTTAACGGAGGGCCAGTACTTC

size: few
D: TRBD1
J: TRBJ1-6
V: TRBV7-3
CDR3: CASSLTGSSYNSPLHF
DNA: TGTGCCAGCAGCTTGACAGGGAGCTCCTATAATTCACCCCTCCACTTT

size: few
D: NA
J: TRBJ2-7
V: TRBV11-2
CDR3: CASRNPLRGGSYEQYF
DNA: TGTGCCAGCAGGAACCCCTTACGGGGAGGATCCTACGAGCAGTACTTC

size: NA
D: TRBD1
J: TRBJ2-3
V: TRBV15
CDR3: CATRWQGATDTQYF
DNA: TGTGCCACCAGGTGGCAGGGGGCCACAGATACGCAGTATTTT

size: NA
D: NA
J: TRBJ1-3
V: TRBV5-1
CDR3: CASRGGASSGNTIYF
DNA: TGCGCCAGCAGAGGGGGGGCGAGCTCTGGAAACACCATATATTTT

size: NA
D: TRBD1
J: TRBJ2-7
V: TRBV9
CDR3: CASSGDKGANPYEQYF
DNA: TGTGCCAGCAGCGGAGATAAGGGGGCCAATCCCTACGAGCAGTACTTC

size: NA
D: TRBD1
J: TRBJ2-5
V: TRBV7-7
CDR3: CASSLDRGSETQYF
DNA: TGTGCTAGCAGCCTGGACAGGGGATCAGAGACCCAGTACTTC

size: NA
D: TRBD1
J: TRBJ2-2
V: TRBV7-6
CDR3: CASSFDRGTGELFF
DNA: TGTGCCAGCAGCTTCGACAGGGGGACCGGGGAGCTGTTTTTT

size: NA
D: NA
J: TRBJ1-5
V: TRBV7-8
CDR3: CASSLYFTDDSNQPQHF
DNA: TGTGCCAGCAGCTTATACTTCACCGATGATAGCAATCAGCCCCAGCATTTT

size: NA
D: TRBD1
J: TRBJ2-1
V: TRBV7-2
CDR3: CASSLAPDRVGEQFF
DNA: TGTGCCAGCAGCTTAGCACCGGACAGGGTGGGTGAGCAGTTCTTC

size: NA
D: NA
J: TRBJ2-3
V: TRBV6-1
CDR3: CASRFSGTDTQYF
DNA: TGTGCCAGTAGGTTTAGCGGCACAGATACGCAGTATTTT

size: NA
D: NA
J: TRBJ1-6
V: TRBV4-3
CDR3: CASSQVMSSYNSPLHF
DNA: TGCGCCAGCAGCCAAGTCATGAGCTCCTATAATTCACCCCTCCACTTT

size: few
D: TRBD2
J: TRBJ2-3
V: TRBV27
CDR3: CASSPGLASTDTQYF
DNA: TGTGCCAGCAGCCCCGGACTAGCGAGTACAGATACGCAGTATTTT

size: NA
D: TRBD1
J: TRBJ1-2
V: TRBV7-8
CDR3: CASSFRDRGDYGYTF
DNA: TGTGCCAGCAGCTTCCGTGACAGGGGGGACTATGGCTACACCTTC

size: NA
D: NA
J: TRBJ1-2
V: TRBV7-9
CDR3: CASSNEGERGYTF
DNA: TGTGCCAGCAGCAATGAGGGTGAGAGGGGCTACACCTTC

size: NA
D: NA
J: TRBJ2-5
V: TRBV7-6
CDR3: CASSLGSSAIRETQYF
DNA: TGTGCCAGCAGCTTAGGGTCTAGCGCAATCCGAGAGACCCAGTACTTC

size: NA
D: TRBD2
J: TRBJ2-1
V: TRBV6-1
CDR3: CASCNGGDYNEQFF
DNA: TGTGCCAGCTGTAACGGGGGGGACTACAATGAGCAGTTCTTC

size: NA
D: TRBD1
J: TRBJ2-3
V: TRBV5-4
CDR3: CASSRDRAPDTQYF
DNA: TGTGCCAGCAGCCGGGACAGGGCTCCAGATACGCAGTATTTT

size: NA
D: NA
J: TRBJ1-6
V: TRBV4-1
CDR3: CASSQFDGSPSYNSPLHF
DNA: TGCGCCAGCAGCCAATTTGACGGGAGCCCCTCCTATAATTCACCCCTCCACTTT

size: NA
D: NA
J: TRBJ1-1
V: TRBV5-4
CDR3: CASSEQGLNTEAFF
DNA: TGTGCCAGCAGTGAGCAGGGCCTGAACACTGAAGCTTTCTTT

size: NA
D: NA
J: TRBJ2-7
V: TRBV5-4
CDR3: CASSTGPYEQYF
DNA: TGTGCCAGCAGCACAGGACCGTACGAGCAGTACTTC

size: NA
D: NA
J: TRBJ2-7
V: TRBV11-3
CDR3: CAPRAPTSYEQYF
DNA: TGTGCCCCCAGGGCTCCCACCTCCTACGAGCAGTACTTC

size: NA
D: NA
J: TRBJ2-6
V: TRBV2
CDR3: CASRPTTSGANVLTF
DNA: TGTGCCAGCAGGCCCACTACCTCTGGGGCCAACGTCCTGACTTTC

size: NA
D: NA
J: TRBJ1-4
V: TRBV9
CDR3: CASSVGGDINEKLFF
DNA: TGTGCCAGCAGCGTAGGGGGCGACATTAATGAAAAACTGTTTTTT

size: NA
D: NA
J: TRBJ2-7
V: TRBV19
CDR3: CASSITGSHEQYF
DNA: TGTGCCAGTAGTATAACAGGGAGCCACGAGCAGTACTTC

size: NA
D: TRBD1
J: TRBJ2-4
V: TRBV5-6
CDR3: CASSGQGVAAKNIQYF
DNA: TGTGCCAGCAGCGGTCAGGGGGTGGCGGCCAAAAACATTCAGTACTTC

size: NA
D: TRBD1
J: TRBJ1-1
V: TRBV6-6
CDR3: CASSYRAGGANTEAFF
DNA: TGTGCCAGCAGTTATCGGGCAGGGGGCGCGAACACTGAAGCTTTCTTT

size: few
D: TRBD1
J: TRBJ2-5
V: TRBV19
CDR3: CASSPDRGRKTQYF
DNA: TGTGCCAGTAGTCCGGACAGGGGTAGGAAGACCCAGTACTTC

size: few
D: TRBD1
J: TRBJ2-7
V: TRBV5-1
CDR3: CASSIAGTGDLYEQYF
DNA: TGCGCCAGCAGCATAGCCGGGACAGGTGACCTCTACGAGCAGTACTTC

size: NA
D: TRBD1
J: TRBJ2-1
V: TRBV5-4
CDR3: CASSFRDRAGYNEQFF
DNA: TGTGCCAGCAGCTTCCGGGACAGGGCGGGCTACAATGAGCAGTTCTTC

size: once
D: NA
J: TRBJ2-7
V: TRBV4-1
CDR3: CASSQDSYVGGEVYEQYF
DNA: TGCGCCAGCAGCCAAGATTCTTACGTTGGGGGCGAGGTTTACGAGCAGTACTTC

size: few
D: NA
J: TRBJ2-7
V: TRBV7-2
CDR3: CASSLVFGSAAYEQYF
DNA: TGTGCCAGCAGCTTAGTCTTCGGGTCGGCCGCCTACGAGCAGTACTTC